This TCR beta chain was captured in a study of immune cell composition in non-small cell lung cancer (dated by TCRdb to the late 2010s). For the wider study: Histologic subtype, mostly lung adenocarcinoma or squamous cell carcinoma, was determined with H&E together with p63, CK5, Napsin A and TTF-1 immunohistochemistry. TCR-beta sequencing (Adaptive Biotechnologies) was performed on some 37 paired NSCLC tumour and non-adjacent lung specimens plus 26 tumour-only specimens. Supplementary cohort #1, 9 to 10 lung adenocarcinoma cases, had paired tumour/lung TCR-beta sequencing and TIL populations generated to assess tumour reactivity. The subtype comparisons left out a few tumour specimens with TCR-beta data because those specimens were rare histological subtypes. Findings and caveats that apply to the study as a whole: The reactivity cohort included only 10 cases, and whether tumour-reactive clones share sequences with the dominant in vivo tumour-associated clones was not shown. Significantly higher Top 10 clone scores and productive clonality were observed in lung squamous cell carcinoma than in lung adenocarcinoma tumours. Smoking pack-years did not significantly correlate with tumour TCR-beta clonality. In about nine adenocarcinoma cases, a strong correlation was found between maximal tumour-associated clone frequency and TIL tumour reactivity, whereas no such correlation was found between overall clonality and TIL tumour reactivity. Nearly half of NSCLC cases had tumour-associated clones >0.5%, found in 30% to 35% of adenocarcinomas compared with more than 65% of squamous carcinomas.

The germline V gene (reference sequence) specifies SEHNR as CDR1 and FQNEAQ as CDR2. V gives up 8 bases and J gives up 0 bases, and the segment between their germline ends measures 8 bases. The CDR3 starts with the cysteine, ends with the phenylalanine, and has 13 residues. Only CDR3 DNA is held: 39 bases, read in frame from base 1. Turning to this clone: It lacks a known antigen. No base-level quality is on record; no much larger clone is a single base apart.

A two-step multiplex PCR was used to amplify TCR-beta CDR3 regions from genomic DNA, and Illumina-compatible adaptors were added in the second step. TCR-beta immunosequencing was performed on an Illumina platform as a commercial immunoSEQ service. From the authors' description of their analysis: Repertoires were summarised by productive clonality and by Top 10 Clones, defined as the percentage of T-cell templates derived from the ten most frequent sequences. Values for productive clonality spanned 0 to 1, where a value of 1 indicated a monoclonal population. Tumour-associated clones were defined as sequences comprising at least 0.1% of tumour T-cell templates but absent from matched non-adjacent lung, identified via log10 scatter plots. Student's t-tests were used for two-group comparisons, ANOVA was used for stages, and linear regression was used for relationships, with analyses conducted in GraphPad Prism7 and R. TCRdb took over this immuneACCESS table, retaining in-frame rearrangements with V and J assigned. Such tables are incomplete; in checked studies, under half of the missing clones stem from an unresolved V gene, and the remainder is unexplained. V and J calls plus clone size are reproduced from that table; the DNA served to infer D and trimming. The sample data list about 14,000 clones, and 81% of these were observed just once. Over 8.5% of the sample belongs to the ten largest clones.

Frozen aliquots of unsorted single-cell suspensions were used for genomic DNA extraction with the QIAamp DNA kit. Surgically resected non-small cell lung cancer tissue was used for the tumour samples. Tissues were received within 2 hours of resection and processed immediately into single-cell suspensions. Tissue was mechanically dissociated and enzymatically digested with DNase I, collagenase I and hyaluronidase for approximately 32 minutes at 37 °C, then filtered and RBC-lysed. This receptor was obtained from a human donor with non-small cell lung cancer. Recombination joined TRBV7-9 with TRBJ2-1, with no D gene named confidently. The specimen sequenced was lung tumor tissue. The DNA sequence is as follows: TGTGCCAGCGGACGGAGCTCCTACAATGAGCAGTTCTTC. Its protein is CASGRSSYNEQFF.